The 15 T cell receptor beta chains in this list originate from one sample, sequenced in a study of blood T cell repertoires in COVID-19. The repertoire was sequenced with immunoSEQ multiplex PCR; TCRdb's copy has only in-frame clones and lacks some. The sample has under 250,000 clones; about four fifths are singletons. The sample was peripheral blood. These TCRs come from a woman between 65 and 79 years old with acute or convalescent COVID-19.

This clone appeared a few times. Other DNA sequences in the sample encode the same CDR3. DNA for the CDR3: TGTGCCAGCAGCTTAGCGTCCGGGAGAGAGACCCAGTACTTC. This encodes CASSLASGRETQYF. The chain employs TRBV7-9 and TRBJ2-5; possible D gene TRBD2, 6 bases. CDR1 is SEHNR and CDR2 is FQNEAQ in the germline V gene (reference sequence). The CDR3 runs to 14 residues. V gave up 0 bases and J gave up 4 bases, with 9 bases separating them.

The genes are TRBV7-9 and TRBJ2-7; D not certain. There are 14 residues in the CDR3. The germline gives CDR1 SEHNR, CDR2 FQNEAQ (reference sequence). Trimming removed 3 bases at V and 3 bases at J, with 12 bases between. CDR3 nucleotide sequence: TGTGCCAGCAGCTTGACGGGTATGAGCTACGAGCAGTACTTC. This gives the protein CASSLTGMSYEQYF.

This chain links TRBV6-5 with TRBJ1-3, with no clear D. The germline V gene encodes CDR1 MNHEY and CDR2 SVGAGI. This CDR3 is 13 amino acids long. Deletions cut 4 bases from V and 4 bases from J, with 8 bases between. The CDR3, as DNA: TGTGCCAGCAGTTTCTTACAGGGAAACACCATATATTTT. It is translated as CASSFLQGNTIYF.

The count of this clone is one. The DNA for the CDR3 is TGCGCCAGCAGCCAAGGGGTCCGGGGTACTAATGAAAAACTGTTTTTT. Translation: CASSQGVRGTNEKLFF. The genes are TRBV4-3 and TRBJ1-4, with D hard to call. This CDR3 contains 16 residues. V was trimmed by 1 base and J by 2 bases, leaving 11 bases between them. CDR1 and CDR2 from the germline V gene are LGHNA and YSLEER.

This clone has at least ten counts. V and J are TRBV4-2 and TRBJ1-5; D is perhaps TRBD1 (6 bases). The CDR3 contains 15 residues. Germline CDR1 is LGHNA and CDR2 is YNFKEQ. V lost 3 bases and J 7 bases, leaving 16 bases between the germline ends. The chain's CDR3 is CASSQDLQGFQPQHF. CDR3 coding DNA: TGTGCCAGCAGCCAGGATTTGCAGGGGTTCCAGCCCCAGCATTTT.

The chain combines TRBV6-5 with TRBJ1-1; maybe TRBD1 (6 bases). The V end was cut by 4 bases, the J end by 8 bases, with 20 bases between. CDR1 is MNHEY and CDR2 is SVGAGI in the germline V gene. The CDR3 extends over 15 amino acids. The CDR3 here is CASSSSPGAGREAFF. The CDR3 DNA follows: TGTGCCAGCAGTTCCTCCCCAGGGGCAGGGCGGGAAGCTTTCTTT.

The chain has TRBV3-1 (or the pseudogene TRBV3-2) and TRBJ1-1; possible D gene TRBD1, 5 bases. The CDR3 contains 14 residues. Trimming cost V 3 bases and J 3 bases, with 11 bases left between them. Looked up from germline, CDR1 is LGHDT and CDR2 is YNNKEL (reference sequence). The CDR3 nucleotides are TGTGCCAGCAGCCAGGGGGGGGGTGACACTGAAGCTTTCTTT. This codes for CASSQGGGDTEAFF.

J is TRBJ1-5 and V is TRBV12-3 or TRBV12-4, with D perhaps matching TRBD1 (6 bases). The CDR3 loop spans 13 amino acids. Deletions cut 7 bases from V and 3 bases from J, with 10 bases between. CDR3 in amino acids: CASTRGHNQPQHF. The CDR3 DNA sequence: TGTGCCAGCACCAGGGGCCACAATCAGCCCCAGCATTTT.

V usage is TRBV6-2 or TRBV6-3 and J usage is TRBJ2-3, with D possibly TRBD1 on 6 matching bases. The germline CDR1 and CDR2 sequences are MNHEY and SVGEGT. The CDR3 totals 17 residues. The V end lost 4 bases, the J end lost 1 base, and 18 bases lay between the germline ends. The CDR3 DNA reads as TGTGCCAGCAGTTCAAGGACAGTCGGAACTCGCACAGATACGCAGTATTTT. Translated: CASSSRTVGTRTDTQYF.

This CDR3 is CASKRLAGGLDEQFF. Written as DNA, the CDR3 is TGCGCCAGCAAGCGTCTAGCGGGGGGGCTGGATGAGCAGTTCTTC. J is TRBJ2-1 and V is TRBV5-1, with TRBD2 matching over 12 bases. Germline V CDR1 and CDR2: SGHRS, YFSETQ. The CDR3 is 15 amino acids. With V trimmed by 6 bases and J by 8 bases, 9 bases remained unmatched.

The V and J genes are TRBV5-1 and TRBJ1-2, with 8 nucleotides matching TRBD1. V dropped 2 bases and J dropped 4; count of bases not matched to a gene: 10. In germline, CDR1 is SGHRS, CDR2 YFSETQ. The CDR3 has 16 amino acids. The CDR3 reads CASSFSGQGNFYGYTF. CDR3 coding DNA: TGCGCCAGCAGCTTTTCCGGACAGGGTAATTTCTATGGCTACACCTTC.

J is TRBJ1-6 and V is TRBV7-9, with D possibly matching TRBD1 (6 bases). Germline V gene data show CDR1 as SEHNR and CDR2 as FQNEAQ (reference sequence). Trimming stripped 3 bases from V and 10 bases from J, with 16 bases between. The CDR3 consists of 15 residues. The CDR3 spells CASSFLRDTGSPLHF. CDR3 bases: TGTGCCAGCAGCTTTCTGAGGGACACCGGATCACCCCTCCACTTT.

The rearrangement links TRBV19 to TRBJ1-1; 8 bases are a match to TRBD1. Germline assignment: CDR1 LNHDA and CDR2 SQIVND (reference sequence). The CDR3 totals 15 residues. Losses at the gene ends were 3 bases for V and 1 base for J; bases not matched to a gene: 4. The CDR3 nucleotides read TGTGCCAGTAGTATTAGTCAGGGGGCGAACACTGAAGCTTTCTTT. Protein sequence: CASSISQGANTEAFF. The full variable domain, its missing parts supplied by reference TRBV19 and TRBJ1-1, is DGGITQSPKYLFRKEGQNVTLSCEQNLNHDAMYWYRQDPGQGLRLIYYSQIVNDFQKGDIAEGYSVSREKKESFPLTVTSAQKNPTAFYLCASSISQGANTEAFFGQGTRLTVV.

This clone was recorded many times. The V and J genes are TRBV2 and TRBJ1-6; D ambiguous. Between the trimmed V and J ends, which lost 8 bases and 1 base, there was a span of 21 bases. The germline gives CDR1 SNHLY, CDR2 FYNNEI. There are 18 residues in the CDR3. The CDR3, as DNA: TGTGCCAGCGTTAAGGAAAGGAACAGACGGTCCTATAATTCACCCCTCCACTTT. Its protein is CASVKERNRRSYNSPLHF.

The V call is TRBV3-1 (or the pseudogene TRBV3-2), the J call TRBJ2-7; perhaps TRBD2 as D (7 bases). Per germline, CDR1 LGHDT and CDR2 YNNKEL (reference sequence). This CDR3 is built from 15 residues. The V and J ends lost 4 bases and 4 bases respectively, with 17 bases between them. CDR3 sequence reads: CASSPFGRGAYEQYF. As DNA, the CDR3 is TGTGCCAGCAGCCCATTCGGTCGGGGGGCATACGAGCAGTACTTC.